This T cell receptor (beta chain) was found in a study of T cell responses to AZD1222 COVID-19 vaccine. The CDR3 runs 14 residues. CDR1 and CDR2 (germline): MNHEY, SVGAGI. V was trimmed by 8 bases and J by 0 bases, leaving 13 bases between them. This table comes from immunoSEQ multiplex PCR, and its TCRdb copy is limited to in-frame clones, with some not included. The sample lists around 180,000 clones; about 90% were seen once. The source material was peripheral blood, sampled on day 0 of MenACWY control vaccination. The chain has TRBV6-5 and TRBJ1-1; D gene unclear. This sequence was found in an adult in good health. The CDR3 protein is CASSFGQVNTEAFF. CDR3 sequence (DNA): TGTGCCAGCTCCTTCGGCCAGGTGAACACTGAAGCTTTCTTT.